The clone carrying this T cell receptor (beta chain) has only a few counts. A multiplex PCR was run with 60 Vbeta primers and 13 Jbeta primers. This table comes from immunoSEQ multiplex PCR, and its TCRdb copy is limited to in-frame clones, with some not included. The table lists around 150,000 clones, 8.9% of them singletons. Trimming pared 6 bases from V and 4 bases from J, leaving 6 bases between. This CDR3 is built from 12 residues. Germline V gene sequence: CDR1 MNHEY, CDR2 SVGAGI. The data belong to a study of cytomegalovirus exposure and HLA in healthy donors. The receptor was derived from a woman in her thirties or forties in good health and CMV-seropositive. This rearrangement joins TRBV6-5 to TRBJ2-2, with unresolved D. Input material: PBMCs. The DNA for the CDR3 is TGTGCCAGCAGAGCTTCCACCGGGGAGCTGTTTTTT. The encoded protein is CASRASTGELFF.